Listed below are T cell receptor beta chains from one sample, sequenced in a study of T-cell memory formation after mild COVID-19. MiXCR, applied by TCRdb to the 5' RACE reads, yields one record per CDR3 protein. Among under 85,000 distinct CDR3 sequences listed, over 11% were seen once. The sequencing sample was made of PBMCs or a T cell subset sorted from them (not recorded which). These receptors were obtained from an adult woman who had mild COVID-19 (a few samples of this study predate the infection). Cell type and time point are not known. Each CDR3 is given with its conserved first and last residue. The order of the fields is V gene, D gene, clone size, J gene, CDR3 DNA, CDR3 protein. The D gene is left open where the match is weak. Not every row has a clone size; where given, it reads once, few, many or a size class.

TRBV4-3	TRBD1	NA	TRBJ2-7	TGCGCCAGCAGCCAAGATTATAACCCTGGACAGGGTGGGTCTCCCTACGAGCAGTACTTC	CASSQDYNPGQGGSPYEQYF
TRBV4-1	NA	NA	TRBJ2-7	TGCGCCAGCAGCCAAGATACAGGGTTCGGGGAGCAGTACTTC	CASSQDTGFGEQYF
TRBV7-8	NA	few	TRBJ2-5	TGTGCCAGCAGCTTCCGTCCTGCGTACCAAGAGACCCAGTACTTC	CASSFRPAYQETQYF
TRBV7-9	NA	many	TRBJ2-5	TGTGCCAGCAGCTTAACAGGGTCACGTCAAGAGACCCAGTACTTC	CASSLTGSRQETQYF
TRBV28	NA	NA	TRBJ2-7	TGTGCCAGCAGTTTTCCGGCAGGGCCCTACGAGCAGTACTTC	CASSFPAGPYEQYF
TRBV4-3	NA	many	TRBJ2-7	TGCGCCAGCAGCCAAGCTCCTCGGGGCAGCCTCTCCTACGAGCAGTACTTC	CASSQAPRGSLSYEQYF
TRBV5-1	NA	NA	TRBJ2-3	TGCGCCAGCAGCCCATCACCGGACCTCCATTTCACAGATACGCAGTATTTT	CASSPSPDLHFTDTQYF
TRBV7-6	TRBD2	NA	TRBJ2-3	TGTGCCAGCAGCGCACTAGCGGGAGCAGGCACAGATACGCAGTATTTT	CASSALAGAGTDTQYF
TRBV7-8	NA	few	TRBJ2-1	TGTGCCAGCAGCTTAGACCATCGCGATGAGCAGTTCTTC	CASSLDHRDEQFF
TRBV6-1	TRBD1	NA	TRBJ2-7	TGTGCCAGCAGTGAAGCCCATTGGGACAGGGTGGGAGTCTCCTACGAGCAGTACTTC	CASSEAHWDRVGVSYEQYF
TRBV4-3	TRBD2	few	TRBJ2-3	TGCGCCAGCAGCCAGAGGCCGGGACTAGCGGGAGGTACAGATACGCAGTATTTT	CASSQRPGLAGGTDTQYF
TRBV4-1	NA	NA	TRBJ1-1	TGCGCCAGCAGCCAAGTGGGAGGCACTGAAGCTTTCTTT	CASSQVGGTEAFF
TRBV7-8	NA	few	TRBJ2-7	TGTGCCAGCAGCCCGGGCGGAGGAGCCTACGAGCAGTACTTC	CASSPGGGAYEQYF
TRBV7-6	NA	NA	TRBJ1-1	TGTGCCAGCAGCTTGAATCAAGGCACTGAAGCTTTCTTT	CASSLNQGTEAFF
TRBV5-5	TRBD2	NA	TRBJ2-3	TGTGCCAGCAGCTCGGGGGGGAGGTTCTCCACAGATACGCAGTATTTT	CASSSGGRFSTDTQYF
TRBV7-6	NA	few	TRBJ1-5	TGTGCCAGCAGCAACTCGGGGGAGCCCCAGCATTTT	CASSNSGEPQHF
TRBV20-1	NA	NA	TRBJ1-3	TGCAGTGCTAGAGATCCCGGAGGGGACACCATATATTTT	CSARDPGGDTIYF
TRBV13	NA	NA	TRBJ2-5	TGTGCCAGCAGTCCTGTTGCAGAGACCCAGTACTTC	CASSPVAETQYF
TRBV7-2	TRBD2	many	TRBJ2-3	TGTGCCAGCAGCCCGCACATTCCGGGACTAGCCCTCTCGCGCCCAGATACGCAGTATTTT	CASSPHIPGLALSRPDTQYF
TRBV7-3	TRBD2	many	TRBJ2-1	TGTGCCAGCAGCCGCGGGACTAGCGGGTACAATGAGCAGTTCTTC	CASSRGTSGYNEQFF
TRBV12-3/TRBV12-4	NA	NA	TRBJ2-7	TGTGCCAGCAGTCCCATACCCTACGAGCAGTACTTC	CASSPIPYEQYF
TRBV20-1	TRBD2	NA	TRBJ2-1	TGCAGTGCTAGGGCGGGGGGTACCCCGGAGCAGTTCTTC	CSARAGGTPEQFF
TRBV15	TRBD2	NA	TRBJ2-7	TGTGCCACCAGCACTAGCGGGGTCGAGCAGTACTTC	CATSTSGVEQYF
TRBV6-5	NA	NA	TRBJ2-3	TGTGCCAGCAGTTACGGTCGGGCTCCCGGGAGTACAGATACGCAGTATTTT	CASSYGRAPGSTDTQYF
TRBV20-1	TRBD1	many	TRBJ2-7	TGCAGTGCTAGACTCGGGACAGGGGGCTACGAGCAGTACTTC	CSARLGTGGYEQYF
TRBV7-9	NA	NA	TRBJ1-1	TGTGCCAGCAGCTTCCCCAGGGGATACACTGAAGCTTTCTTT	CASSFPRGYTEAFF
TRBV6-6	TRBD1	NA	TRBJ1-5	TGTGCCAGCAGTTACTCGACAGGGGATAGCAATCAGCCCCAGCATTTT	CASSYSTGDSNQPQHF
TRBV7-9	NA	NA	TRBJ2-5	TGTGCCAGCACCGAGGCGGGGATAGGAGAGACCCAGTACTTC	CASTEAGIGETQYF
TRBV7-9	NA	NA	TRBJ2-5	TGTGCCAGCAGCTTCTCGAGGGGTCAAGAGACCCAGTACTTC	CASSFSRGQETQYF
TRBV6-5	TRBD2	few	TRBJ2-2	TGTGCCAGCAGTAGTAGCGGGAGAAGGGACACCGGGGAGCTGTTTTTT	CASSSSGRRDTGELFF
TRBV5-6	NA	many	TRBJ2-1	TGTGCCAGCAGCCGGCAGGGGAATGAGCAGTTCTTC	CASSRQGNEQFF
TRBV7-9	NA	NA	TRBJ2-3	TGTGCCAGCAGCTTAGTTGCAGGCACAGATACGCAGTATTTT	CASSLVAGTDTQYF
TRBV27	NA	many	TRBJ2-3	TGTGCCAGCAGTTCTCGCACAGATACGCAGTATTTT	CASSSRTDTQYF
TRBV24-1	NA	NA	TRBJ2-3	TGTGCCACCAGTGATTGGGCAGGGGTAGATACGCAGTATTTT	CATSDWAGVDTQYF
TRBV25-1	NA	many	TRBJ2-3	TGTGCCAGCAGAGAGGGTTTCGATACGCAGTATTTT	CASREGFDTQYF
TRBV15	NA	few	TRBJ2-1	TGTGCCACCAGCAGCCCACGATACAATGAGCAGTTCTTC	CATSSPRYNEQFF
TRBV15	NA	NA	TRBJ1-1	TGTGCCACCAGCAGAGGTTTTGTTCAGTCTGAAGCTTTCTTT	CATSRGFVQSEAFF
TRBV10-3	TRBD1	many	TRBJ2-3	TGTGCCATCAGTGAGGACACAGGGGGCCCGGGCACAGATACGCAGTATTTT	CAISEDTGGPGTDTQYF
TRBV5-6	NA	NA	TRBJ1-5	TGTGCCAGCACCCTTTGGGGGGCATCGCGGCAGCCCCAGCATTTT	CASTLWGASRQPQHF
TRBV4-3	TRBD1	few	TRBJ2-7	TGCGCCAGCAGCCAAGCCTCAGGGGGTCTCTACGAGCAGTACTTC	CASSQASGGLYEQYF
TRBV19	TRBD1	few	TRBJ1-1	TGTGCCAGTAGTTGGACAGGGGGCGCAGGGGAAGCTTTCTTT	CASSWTGGAGEAFF
TRBV7-9	NA	few	TRBJ2-4	TGTGCCAGCAGCCCGGACGGGGCCAAAAACATTCAGTACTTC	CASSPDGAKNIQYF
TRBV5-5	NA	NA	TRBJ2-7	TGTGCCAGCAGCGCGTTTAGGGTCTCAGTCTACGAGCAGTACTTC	CASSAFRVSVYEQYF
TRBV6-2/TRBV6-3	TRBD2	NA	TRBJ2-3	TGTGCCAGCAACGCTCTCCCGGGACTAGCGGGGGCAGATACGCAGTATTTT	CASNALPGLAGADTQYF
TRBV7-8	NA	NA	TRBJ1-6	TGTGCCAGCAGCTCCAAACCCCTAGCTAACACTCTTCATGCCTATAATTCACCCCTCCACTTT	CASSSKPLANTLHAYNSPLHF
TRBV4-1	NA	few	TRBJ2-7	TGCGCCAGCAGCCAAGATTGGTCCCCCGGAGGGCAGGGCTACTACGAGCAGTACTTC	CASSQDWSPGGQGYYEQYF
TRBV11-2	NA	few	TRBJ2-7	TGTGCCAGCAGCTTCGTCAGTCCCTACGAGCAGTACTTC	CASSFVSPYEQYF
TRBV20-1	NA	NA	TRBJ2-7	TGCAGTGCAACGTCCCGGGACACCTCCTACGAGCAGTACTTC	CSATSRDTSYEQYF
TRBV6-5	TRBD1	NA	TRBJ2-7	TGTGCCAGCAGTTACGAGCCAGGGGGCTTCTACGAGCAGTACTTC	CASSYEPGGFYEQYF
TRBV4-1	TRBD2	once	TRBJ2-7	TGCGCCAGCAGCCAAGCAAGTACCTGGGACTACCAATACGAGCAGTACTTC	CASSQASTWDYQYEQYF
TRBV3-1	TRBD2	few	TRBJ2-3	TGTGCCAGCAGGGCCCGGGACTACGCCTCAGATACGCAGTATTTT	CASRARDYASDTQYF
TRBV30	NA	few	TRBJ2-2	TGTGCCTGGAGCCAGGACACCGGGGAGCTGTTTTTT	CAWSQDTGELFF
TRBV30	NA	few	TRBJ2-7	TGTGCCGGAAGTTTAGACTACGAGCAGTACTTC	CAGSLDYEQYF
TRBV12-3/TRBV12-4	NA	NA	TRBJ2-1	TGTGCCAGCAGTTTATATGGAAGCGCTTACAATGAGCAGTTCTTC	CASSLYGSAYNEQFF
TRBV5-1	TRBD1	NA	TRBJ1-2	TGCGCCAGCAGCTTGTTGCCAGCAACCGGGACAGGGGACTATGGCTACACCTTC	CASSLLPATGTGDYGYTF
TRBV27	TRBD2	NA	TRBJ2-3	TGTGCCAGCAGTTTATACCCCCCAGCGGGAGGGGGGTATGGGACAGATACGCAGTATTTT	CASSLYPPAGGGYGTDTQYF
TRBV9	TRBD1	NA	TRBJ1-1	TGTGCCAGCAGCCCGGGACAGGGTTCTGAAGCTTTCTTT	CASSPGQGSEAFF